This T cell receptor (beta chain) came from a study of OX40 agonist ivuxolimab in advanced cancers. In regard to this clone: Its antigen is undetermined.

The assay was immunoSEQ multiplex PCR, and TCRdb's table has in-frame clones only and misses some. The table lists about 52,000 clones, more than 85% of them singletons. If patients had autoimmune disease history or systemic immunosuppression, they were excluded. Germline V gene lookup returns CDR1 MNHEY and CDR2 SVGAGI. There are 16 residues in the CDR3. With V trimmed by 2 bases and J by 5 bases, 9 bases remained unmatched. Study-level findings and limits: Clones of CD4+ and CD8+ blood T cells grew by week 6 at doses of 0.1 to 3.0 mg/kg.

The sequencing used CD4+ or CD8+ T cells sorted from blood, collected in a trial of the OX40 agonist ivuxolimab. V and J are TRBV6-5 and TRBJ2-3; 8 positions agree with TRBD1. The TCR sequence derives from an adult with an advanced solid tumor such as melanoma, head and neck, liver or kidney cancer. The CDR3 region is CASSYHTGGGGDTQYF. CDR3 DNA sequence: TGTGCCAGCAGTTACCACACAGGGGGAGGAGGAGATACGCAGTATTTT.